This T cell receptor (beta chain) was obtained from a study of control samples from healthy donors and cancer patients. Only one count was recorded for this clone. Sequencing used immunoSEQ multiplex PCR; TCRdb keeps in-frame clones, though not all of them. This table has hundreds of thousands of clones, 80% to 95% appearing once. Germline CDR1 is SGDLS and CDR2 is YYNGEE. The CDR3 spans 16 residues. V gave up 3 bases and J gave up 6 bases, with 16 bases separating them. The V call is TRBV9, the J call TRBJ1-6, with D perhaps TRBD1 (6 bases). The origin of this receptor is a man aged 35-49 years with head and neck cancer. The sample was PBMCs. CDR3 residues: CASSATLGQSNSPLHF. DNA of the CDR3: TGTGCCAGCAGCGCCACCCTCGGACAGTCTAATTCACCCCTCCACTTT.